This TCR beta chain was captured in a study of Graves' ophthalmopathy and Graves' hyperthyroidism. Study summary: Before any treatment, peripheral blood was taken at the initial diagnosis.

The authors amplified TCR beta CDR3 regions, and they did so from RNA transcripts for repertoire sequencing. The workflow started with a first-round RT-PCR run with HTBI primers and then moved on to a second-round multiplex PCR. Using its own MiXCR run on the multiplex PCR reads, TCRdb lists one record per CDR3 protein. This sample carries 500,000 to 700,000 distinct CDR3 sequences, about 20% of them seen once, and the ten largest clones take approximately 6.5%. Germline V gene lookup returns CDR1 LGHNA and CDR2 YNFKEQ. This CDR3 has 13 residues. Trimming shortened V by 3 bases and J by 0 bases, and 5 bases separated the two germline ends. This clonotype was counted a few times. The diagnosis was founded upon clinical symptoms, serum thyroxine, TRAb, thyroid ultrasound and orbital computed tomography.

The V call is TRBV4-2, the J call TRBJ1-2, with D hard to call. The sequence came from a woman aged 18-29 years with stable Graves' hyperthyroidism. Some clones in this sample may be carry-over from other donors' samples. Source material: peripheral blood. CDR3 region: CASSQSTNYGYTF. The CDR3 coding sequence is TGTGCCAGCAGCCAGTCAACTAACTATGGCTACACCTTC.